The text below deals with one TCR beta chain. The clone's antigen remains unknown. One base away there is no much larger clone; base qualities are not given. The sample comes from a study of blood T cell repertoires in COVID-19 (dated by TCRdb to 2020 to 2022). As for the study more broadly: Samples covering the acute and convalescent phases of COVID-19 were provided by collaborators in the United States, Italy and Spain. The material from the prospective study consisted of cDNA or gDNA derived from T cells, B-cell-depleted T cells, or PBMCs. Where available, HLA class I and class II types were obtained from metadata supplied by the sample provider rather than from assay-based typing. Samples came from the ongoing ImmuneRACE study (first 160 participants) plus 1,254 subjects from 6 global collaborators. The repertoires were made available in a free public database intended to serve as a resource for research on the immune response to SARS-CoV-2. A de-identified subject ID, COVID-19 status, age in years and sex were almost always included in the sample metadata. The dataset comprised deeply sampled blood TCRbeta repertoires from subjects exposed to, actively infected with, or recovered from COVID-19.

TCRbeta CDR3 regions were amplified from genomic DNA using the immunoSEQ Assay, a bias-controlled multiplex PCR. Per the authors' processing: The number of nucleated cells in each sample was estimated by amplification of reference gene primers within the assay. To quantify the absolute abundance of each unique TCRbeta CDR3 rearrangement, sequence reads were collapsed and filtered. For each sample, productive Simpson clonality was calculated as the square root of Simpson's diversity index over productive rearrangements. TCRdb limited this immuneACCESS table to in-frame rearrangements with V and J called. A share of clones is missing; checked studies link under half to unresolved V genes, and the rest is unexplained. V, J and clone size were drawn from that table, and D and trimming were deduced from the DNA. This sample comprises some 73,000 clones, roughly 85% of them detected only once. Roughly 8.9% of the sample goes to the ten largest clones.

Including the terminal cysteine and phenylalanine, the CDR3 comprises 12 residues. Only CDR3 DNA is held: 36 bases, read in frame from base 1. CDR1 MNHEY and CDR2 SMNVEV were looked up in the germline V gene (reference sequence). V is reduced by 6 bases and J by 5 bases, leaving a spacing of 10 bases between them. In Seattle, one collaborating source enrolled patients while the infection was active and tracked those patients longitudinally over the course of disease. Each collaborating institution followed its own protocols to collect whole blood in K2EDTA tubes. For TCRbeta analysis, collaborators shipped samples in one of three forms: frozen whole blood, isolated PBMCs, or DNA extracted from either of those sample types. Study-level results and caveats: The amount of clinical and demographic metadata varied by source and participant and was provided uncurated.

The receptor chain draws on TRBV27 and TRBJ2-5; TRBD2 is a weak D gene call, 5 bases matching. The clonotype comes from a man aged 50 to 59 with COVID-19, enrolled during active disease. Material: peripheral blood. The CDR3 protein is CASSASGETQYF. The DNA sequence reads TGTGCCAGCAGCGCCTCGGGGGAGACCCAGTACTTC.